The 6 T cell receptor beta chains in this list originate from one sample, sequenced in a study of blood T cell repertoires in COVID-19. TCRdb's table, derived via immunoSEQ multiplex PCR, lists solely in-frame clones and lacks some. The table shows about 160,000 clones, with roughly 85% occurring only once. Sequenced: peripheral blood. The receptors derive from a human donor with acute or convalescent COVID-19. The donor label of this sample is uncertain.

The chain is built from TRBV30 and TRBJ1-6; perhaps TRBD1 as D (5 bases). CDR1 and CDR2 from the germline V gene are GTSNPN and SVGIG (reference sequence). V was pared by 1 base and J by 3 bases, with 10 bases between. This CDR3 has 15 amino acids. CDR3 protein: CAWSGGIRYNSPLHF. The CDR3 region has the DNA TGTGCCTGGAGTGGGGGCATACGCTATAATTCACCCCTCCACTTT.

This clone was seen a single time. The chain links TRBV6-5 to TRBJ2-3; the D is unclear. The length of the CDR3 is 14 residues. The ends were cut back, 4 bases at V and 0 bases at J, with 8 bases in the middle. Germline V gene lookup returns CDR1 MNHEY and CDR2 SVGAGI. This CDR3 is CASSSRRSTDTQYF. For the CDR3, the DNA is TGTGCCAGCAGTTCCCGTCGGAGCACAGATACGCAGTATTTT.

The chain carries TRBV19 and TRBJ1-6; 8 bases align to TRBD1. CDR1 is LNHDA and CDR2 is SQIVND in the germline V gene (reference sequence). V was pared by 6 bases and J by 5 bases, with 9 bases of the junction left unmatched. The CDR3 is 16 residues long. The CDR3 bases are TGTGCCAGTAGAAGTCTTCGACAGGGGAATAATTCACCCCTCCACTTT. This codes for CASRSLRQGNNSPLHF. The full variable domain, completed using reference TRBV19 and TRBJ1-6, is DGGITQSPKYLFRKEGQNVTLSCEQNLNHDAMYWYRQDPGQGLRLIYYSQIVNDFQKGDIAEGYSVSREKKESFPLTVTSAQKNPTAFYLCASRSLRQGNNSPLHFGNGTRLTVT.

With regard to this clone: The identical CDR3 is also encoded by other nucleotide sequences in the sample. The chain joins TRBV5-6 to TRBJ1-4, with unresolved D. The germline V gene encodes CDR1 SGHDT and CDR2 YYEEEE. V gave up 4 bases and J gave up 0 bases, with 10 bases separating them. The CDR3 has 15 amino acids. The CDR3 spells CASSPRGATNEKLFF. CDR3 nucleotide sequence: TGTGCCAGCAGCCCCCGGGGTGCAACTAATGAAAAACTGTTTTTT.

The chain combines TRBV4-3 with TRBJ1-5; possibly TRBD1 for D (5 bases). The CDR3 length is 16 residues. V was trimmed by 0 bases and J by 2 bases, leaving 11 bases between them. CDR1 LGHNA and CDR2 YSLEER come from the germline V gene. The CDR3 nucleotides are TGCGCCAGCAGCCAAGAGTGGGGCGCGGGCAATCAGCCCCAGCATTTT. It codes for CASSQEWGAGNQPQHF.

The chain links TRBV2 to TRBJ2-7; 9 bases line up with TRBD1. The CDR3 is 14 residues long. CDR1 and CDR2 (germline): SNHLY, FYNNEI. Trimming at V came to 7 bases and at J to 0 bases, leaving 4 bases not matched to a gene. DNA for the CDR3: TGTGCCAGCATGGGACAGGGTATCTCCTACGAGCAGTACTTC. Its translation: CASMGQGISYEQYF.